Below, 21 T cell receptor beta chains from the same sample are listed, as sequenced in a study of blood T cell repertoires in COVID-19. TCRdb's copy holds only in-frame clones and misses some; the assay was immunoSEQ multiplex PCR. The repertoire includes 60,000 or so clones, 75% to 90% of them detected once, and roughly an eighth sits in the top ten. Input material: peripheral blood. All receptors derive from a human donor in a cohort sampled during active COVID-19.

This clone was recorded only once. The chain is built from TRBV15 and TRBJ1-2; tentatively, D is TRBD1 (5 bases). This CDR3 spans 14 amino acids. Deletions cut 4 bases from V and 9 bases from J, with 18 bases between. Looked up from germline, CDR1 is LNHNV and CDR2 is YYDKDF (reference sequence). CDR3 bases: TGTGCCACCAGCATTCCGACCCGGGGGGGGAGCTACACCTTC. This codes for CATSIPTRGGSYTF.

The chain carries TRBV10-3 and TRBJ1-1; TRBD1 is a possible D gene (6 bases). V dropped 3 bases and J dropped 7 bases, with 12 bases sitting between them. This CDR3 spans 13 amino acids. Germline-derived CDR1 and CDR2 are ENHRY and SYGVKD. The CDR3 loop is CAISDRGYSEAFF. The CDR3 DNA sequence: TGTGCCATCAGTGATAGGGGGTATAGTGAAGCTTTCTTT.

The V gene is TRBV7-9, the J gene TRBJ1-3, with TRBD1 matching over 11 bases. The V and J ends lost 5 bases and 0 bases, in that order; junction bases with no gene match: 3. The CDR3 has 16 amino acids. Germline-derived CDR1 and CDR2 are SEHNR and FQNEAQ (reference sequence). CDR3 sequence: CASSDGTGGSGNTIYF. In DNA, the CDR3 is TGTGCCAGCAGCGATGGGACAGGGGGCTCTGGAAACACCATATATTTT.

CDR3 coding DNA: TGTGCCAGCAGCGTTTCCAAGACTAGCGGGGGTGATACGCAGTATTTT. Translated, it gives CASSVSKTSGGDTQYF. The chain joins TRBV9 to TRBJ2-3, with 12 nucleotides matching TRBD2. Germline values: CDR1 SGDLS, CDR2 YYNGEE. CDR3 length: 16 amino acids. V trimming: 2 bases; J trimming: 6 bases; junction bases outside the gene matches: 7.

The chain carries TRBV5-4 and TRBJ2-7, with TRBD2 matching 8 bases. V lost 3 bases, J lost 5 bases, and 10 bases stayed unmatched. The CDR3 length is 15 residues. Germline CDR1 SGHNT, CDR2 YYREEE (reference sequence). The CDR3 DNA reads as TGTGCCAGCAGCTCGGGGGGGGGCTTCCCCAACGAGCAGTACTTC. It yields the protein CASSSGGGFPNEQYF.

The chain employs TRBV3-1 (or the pseudogene TRBV3-2) and TRBJ2-5, with 7 positions matching TRBD2. This CDR3 is built from 14 residues. V lost 11 bases to trimming and J lost 2 bases; unmatched junction nucleotides: 11. CDR1 LGHDT and CDR2 YNNKEL come from the germline V gene (reference sequence). The CDR3 DNA reads TGTGCCGTTACCCCTGGGGGGGGACAAGAGACCCAGTACTTC. Its translation is CAVTPGGGQETQYF.

The rearrangement links TRBV19 to TRBJ2-1; 7 nucleotides line up with TRBD1. The CDR3 totals 14 residues. The germline V gene has CDR1 LNHDA and CDR2 SQIVND (reference sequence). V lost 8 bases, J lost 4 bases, and 8 bases stayed unmatched. The CDR3, as DNA: TGTGCCAGTTCAGTACAGGGGATGTACAATGAGCAGTTCTTC. This sequence encodes CASSVQGMYNEQFF. Looking up the rest from reference TRBV19 and TRBJ2-1 gives the full variable domain: DGGITQSPKYLFRKEGQNVTLSCEQNLNHDAMYWYRQDPGQGLRLIYYSQIVNDFQKGDIAEGYSVSREKKESFPLTVTSAQKNPTAFYLCASSVQGMYNEQFFGPGTRLTVL.

V usage is TRBV2 and J usage is TRBJ1-3; TRBD1 is a possible D gene (6 bases). CDR3 length: 13 residues. CDR1 is SNHLY, CDR2 FYNNEI, per germline. V was clipped by 0 bases and J by 7 bases, with 7 bases between them. The CDR3, as DNA: TGTGCCAGCAGTGAAGCAAGGGGGAACACCATATATTTT. It translates to CASSEARGNTIYF.

The chain carries TRBV7-6 and TRBJ1-3, with D hard to call. The CDR3 totals 13 residues. Germline CDR1 is SGHVS and CDR2 is FNYEAQ. Trimming removed 5 bases at V and 4 bases at J, with 9 bases between. CDR3 nucleotides: TGTGCCAGCAGCCCCACGGTCGGAAACACCATATATTTT. This gives the protein CASSPTVGNTIYF.

The chain has TRBV5-1 and TRBJ1-1, with D possibly matching TRBD1 (5 bases). In germline, CDR1 is SGHRS, CDR2 YFSETQ. Trimming removed 5 bases from V and 1 base from J, with 12 bases in between. This CDR3 region has 14 residues. The CDR3 reads CASRWGGTNTEAFF. The CDR3 DNA follows: TGCGCCAGCAGGTGGGGAGGGACGAACACTGAAGCTTTCTTT. Full variable domain (outside the CDR3, taken from reference TRBV5-1 and TRBJ1-1): KAGVTQTPRYLIKTRGQQVTLSCSPISGHRSVSWYQQTPGQGLQFLFEYFSETQRNKGNFPGRFSGRQFSNSRSEMNVSTLELGDSALYLCASRWGGTNTEAFFGQGTRLTVV.

The rearrangement joins TRBV29-1 to TRBJ1-1, with 7 bases identical to TRBD1. This CDR3 region has 12 residues. With 6 bases clipped from V and 6 bases from J, the junction kept 7 bases outside the gene matches. CDR1 and CDR2 from the germline V gene are SQVTM and ANQGSEA. CDR3 loop: CSVLTGNAEAFF. The CDR3 nucleotides are TGCAGCGTGTTGACAGGGAATGCTGAAGCTTTCTTT.

The chain combines TRBV7-2 with TRBJ2-3; TRBD2 aligns across 9 bases. CDR1 is SGHTA and CDR2 is FQGNSA in the germline V gene. V lost 5 bases and J lost 1; bases outside the gene matches: 4. This CDR3 is 15 amino acids long. CDR3 sequence (DNA): TGTGCCAGCAGCCCCGTAGCGGGGGGCACAGATACGCAGTATTTT. Residues: CASSPVAGGTDTQYF.

Details on this clone: An end of the junction differs from the germline gene, which may be a read error. The V call is TRBV28, the J call TRBJ2-5; TRBD1 matches 7 bases. Germline-derived CDR1 and CDR2 are MDHEN and SYDVKM. This CDR3 is built from 15 residues. CDR3 sequence reads: CASSSSRGYQETQYF. The CDR3 DNA is TGTGCCAGCAGTTCAAGCAGGGGGTACCAGGAGACCCAGTACTTC.

The chain recombines TRBV5-1 with TRBJ1-6, with 9 nucleotides matching TRBD1. This CDR3 is 17 amino acids long. V trimming: 0 bases; J trimming: 10 bases; junction bases outside the gene matches: 11. The germline CDR1 and CDR2 sequences are SGHRS and YFSETQ. The CDR3 region has the DNA TGCGCCAGCAGCTTGGGGCCACCGGGACAGGGCGGATCACCCCTCCACTTT. This gives the protein CASSLGPPGQGGSPLHF. The full variable domain, in which reference TRBV5-1 and TRBJ1-6 provide the parts outside the CDR3, is KAGVTQTPRYLIKTRGQQVTLSCSPISGHRSVSWYQQTPGQGLQFLFEYFSETQRNKGNFPGRFSGRQFSNSRSEMNVSTLELGDSALYLCASSLGPPGQGGSPLHFGNGTRLTVT.

V and J are TRBV3-1 (or the pseudogene TRBV3-2) and TRBJ2-6, with 14 bases aligning to TRBD2. V was clipped by 0 bases and J by 0 bases; unmatched bases: 7. Germline-derived CDR1 and CDR2 are LGHDT and YNNKEL (reference sequence). The CDR3 spans 21 residues. CDR3: CASSQERLAGGYSSGANVLTF. The CDR3 nucleotides are TGTGCCAGCAGCCAAGAAAGACTAGCGGGGGGGTATAGCTCTGGGGCCAACGTCCTGACTTTC.

The chain recombines TRBV5-5 with TRBJ2-2, with D maybe TRBD1 (5 bases). CDR1 and CDR2 from the germline V gene are SGHKS and YYEKEE (reference sequence). V was trimmed by 2 bases and J by 0 bases, leaving 14 bases between them. CDR3 length equals 17 residues. This CDR3 is CASSFSSDITNTGELFF. The CDR3 DNA reads as TGTGCCAGCAGCTTCTCCTCGGACATAACGAACACCGGGGAGCTGTTTTTT.

The chain has TRBV6-1 and TRBJ1-6, with D maybe TRBD1 (6 bases). The CDR3 runs to 16 residues. Germline V gene lookup returns CDR1 MNHNS and CDR2 SASEGT. The ends were cut back, 4 bases at V and 8 bases at J, with 18 bases in the middle. In DNA form, the CDR3 reads TGTGCCAGCAGTGCCGGGACAACCCTGCGGGATTCACCCCTCCACTTT. Protein sequence: CASSAGTTLRDSPLHF.

The chain joins TRBV11-2 to TRBJ2-2, with D maybe TRBD2 (6 bases). Trimming took off 2 bases at V and 3 bases at J, with 7 bases between the two ends. CDR1 SGHAT and CDR2 FQNNGV come from the germline V gene. This CDR3 region has 14 residues. In nucleotides, the CDR3 is TGTGCCAGCAGCTTAAGGAGGGACACCGGGGAGCTGTTTTTT. Translated, it gives CASSLRRDTGELFF.

In this sample, this clone turned up once. The gene calls are TRBV6-2 or TRBV6-3 and TRBJ2-1, with 9 bases identical to TRBD2. With V trimmed by 6 bases and J by 2 bases, 8 bases remained unmatched. This CDR3 has 16 amino acids. Germline assignment: CDR1 MNHEY and CDR2 SVGEGT. As DNA, the CDR3 is TGTGCCAGCAGCCCCCCGCGGGGGGGGCCCTACAATGAGCAGTTCTTC. This codes for CASSPPRGGPYNEQFF.

The rearrangement uses TRBV9 and TRBJ2-2; D is possibly TRBD1 (6 bases). Trimming cost V 4 bases and J 8 bases, with 12 bases left between them. Germline-derived CDR1 and CDR2 are SGDLS and YYNGEE. The length of the CDR3 is 13 residues. CDR3 sequence reads: CASSLQGTGELFF. The CDR3 DNA reads TGTGCCAGCAGCTTACAGGGTACGGGGGAGCTGTTTTTT. Variable domain in full (rest from reference TRBV9 and TRBJ2-2): DSGVTQTPKHLITATGQRVTLRCSPRSGDLSVYWYQQSLDQGLQFLIQYYNGEERAKGNILERFSAQQFPDLHSELNLSSLELGDSALYFCASSLQGTGELFFGEGSRLTVL.

V is TRBV7-9 and J is TRBJ2-5; possible D gene TRBD2, 5 bases. V lost 5 bases, J lost 5 bases, and 9 bases lay in between. This CDR3 comprises 12 residues. Germline CDR1 SEHNR, CDR2 FQNEAQ (reference sequence). The CDR3 DNA reads as TGTGCCAGCAGCGGACTTATGGAGACCCAGTACTTC. This gives the protein CASSGLMETQYF.